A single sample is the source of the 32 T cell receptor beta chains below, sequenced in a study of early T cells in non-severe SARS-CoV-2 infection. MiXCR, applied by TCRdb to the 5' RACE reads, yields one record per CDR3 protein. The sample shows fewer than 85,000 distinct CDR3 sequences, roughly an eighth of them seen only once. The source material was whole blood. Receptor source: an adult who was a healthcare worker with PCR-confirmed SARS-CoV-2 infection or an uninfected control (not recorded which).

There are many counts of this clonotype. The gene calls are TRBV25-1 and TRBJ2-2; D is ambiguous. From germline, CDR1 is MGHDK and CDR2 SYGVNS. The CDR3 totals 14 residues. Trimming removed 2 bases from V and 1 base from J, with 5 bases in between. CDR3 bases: TGTGCCAGCAGTGAAAGCAGGAACACCGGGGAGCTGTTTTTT. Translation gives CASSESRNTGELFF.

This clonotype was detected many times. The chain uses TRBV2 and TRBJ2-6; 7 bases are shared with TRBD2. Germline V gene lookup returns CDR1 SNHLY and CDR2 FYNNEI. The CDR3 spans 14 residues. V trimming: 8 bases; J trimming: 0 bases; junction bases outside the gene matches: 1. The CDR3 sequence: CASGGSSGANVLTF. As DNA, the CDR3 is TGTGCCAGCGGCGGGAGCTCTGGGGCCAACGTCCTGACTTTC.

This CDR3 reads CSVDLGQGGKTQYF. DNA of the CDR3: TGCAGCGTTGATCTAGGACAGGGTGGGAAGACCCAGTACTTC. The chain couples TRBV29-1 to TRBJ2-5, with TRBD1 matching over 8 bases. Germline V CDR1 and CDR2: SQVTM, ANQGSEA. This CDR3 has 14 amino acids. V shed 3 bases, J shed 6 bases, and the junction held 9 bases outside the gene matches.

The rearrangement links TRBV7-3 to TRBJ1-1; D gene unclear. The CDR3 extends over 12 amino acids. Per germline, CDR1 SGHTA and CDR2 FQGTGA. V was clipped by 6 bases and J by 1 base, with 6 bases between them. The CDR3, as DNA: TGTGCCAGCAGACCTTGGAACACTGAAGCTTTCTTT. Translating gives CASRPWNTEAFF.

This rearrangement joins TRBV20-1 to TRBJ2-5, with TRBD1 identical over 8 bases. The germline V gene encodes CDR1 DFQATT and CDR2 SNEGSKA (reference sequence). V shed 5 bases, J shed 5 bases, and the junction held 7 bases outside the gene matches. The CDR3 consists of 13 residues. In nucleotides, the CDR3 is TGCAGTGCTTGGACAGGGAGTGCGGAGACCCAGTACTTC. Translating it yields CSAWTGSAETQYF.

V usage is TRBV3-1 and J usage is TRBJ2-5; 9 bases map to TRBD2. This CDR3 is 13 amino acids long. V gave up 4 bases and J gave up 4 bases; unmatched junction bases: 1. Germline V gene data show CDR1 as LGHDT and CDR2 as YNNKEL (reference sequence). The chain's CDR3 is CASSPSGTETQYF. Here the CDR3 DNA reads TGTGCCAGCAGCCCTAGCGGGACAGAGACCCAGTACTTC.

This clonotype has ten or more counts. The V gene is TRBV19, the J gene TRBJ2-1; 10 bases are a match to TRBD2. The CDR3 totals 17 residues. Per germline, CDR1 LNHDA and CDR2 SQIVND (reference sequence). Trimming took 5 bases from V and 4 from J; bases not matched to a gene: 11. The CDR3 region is CASSDSFLAGEYNEQFF. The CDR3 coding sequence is TGTGCCAGTAGTGATTCTTTCCTAGCGGGGGAGTACAATGAGCAGTTCTTC.

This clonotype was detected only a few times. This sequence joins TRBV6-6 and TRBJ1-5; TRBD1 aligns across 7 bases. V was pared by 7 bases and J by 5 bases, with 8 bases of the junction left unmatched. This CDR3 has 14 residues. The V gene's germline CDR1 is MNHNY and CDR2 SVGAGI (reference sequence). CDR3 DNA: TGTGCCAGCACCTACAGGGGCCCCTATCAGCCCCAGCATTTT. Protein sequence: CASTYRGPYQPQHF.

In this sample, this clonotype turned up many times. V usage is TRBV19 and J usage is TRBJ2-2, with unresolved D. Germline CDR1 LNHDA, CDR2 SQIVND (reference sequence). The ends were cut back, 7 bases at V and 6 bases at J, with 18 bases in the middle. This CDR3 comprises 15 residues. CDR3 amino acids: CASTPLTAASGELFF. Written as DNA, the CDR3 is TGTGCCAGTACCCCTCTGACGGCCGCGTCCGGGGAGCTGTTTTTT.

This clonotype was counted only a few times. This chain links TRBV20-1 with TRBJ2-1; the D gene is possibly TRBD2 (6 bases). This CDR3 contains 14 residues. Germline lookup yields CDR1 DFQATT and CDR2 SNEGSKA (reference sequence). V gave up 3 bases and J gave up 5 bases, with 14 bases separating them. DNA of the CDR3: TGCAGTGCTAGGATTGGGCGGGAAAACAATGAGCAGTTCTTC. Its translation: CSARIGRENNEQFF.

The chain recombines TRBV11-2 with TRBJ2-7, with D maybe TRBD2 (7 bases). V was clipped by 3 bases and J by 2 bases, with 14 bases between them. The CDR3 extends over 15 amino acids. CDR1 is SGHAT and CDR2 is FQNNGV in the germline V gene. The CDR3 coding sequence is TGTGCCAGCAGCTTCTTCATCGGGGGGCCCTACGAGCAGTACTTC. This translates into CASSFFIGGPYEQYF.

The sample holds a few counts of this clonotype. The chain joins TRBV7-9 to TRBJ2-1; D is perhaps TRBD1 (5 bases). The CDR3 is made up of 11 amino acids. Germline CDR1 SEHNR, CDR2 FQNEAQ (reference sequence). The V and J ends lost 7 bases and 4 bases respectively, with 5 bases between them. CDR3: CASNRYNEQFF. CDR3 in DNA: TGTGCCAGCAACAGGTACAATGAGCAGTTCTTC. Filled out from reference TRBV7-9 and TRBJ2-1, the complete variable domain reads DTGVSQNPRHKITKRGQNVTFRCDPISEHNRLYWYRQTLGQGPEFLTYFQNEAQLEKSRLLSDRFSAERPKGSFSTLEIQRTEQGDSAMYLCASNRYNEQFFGPGTRLTVL.

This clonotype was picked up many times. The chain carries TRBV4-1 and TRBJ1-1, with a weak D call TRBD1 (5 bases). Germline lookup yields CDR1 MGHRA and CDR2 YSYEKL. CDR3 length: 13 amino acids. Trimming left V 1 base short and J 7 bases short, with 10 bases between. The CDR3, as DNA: TGCGCCAGCAGCCAAGTAGGGAGGGGTGAAGCTTTCTTT. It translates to CASSQVGRGEAFF.

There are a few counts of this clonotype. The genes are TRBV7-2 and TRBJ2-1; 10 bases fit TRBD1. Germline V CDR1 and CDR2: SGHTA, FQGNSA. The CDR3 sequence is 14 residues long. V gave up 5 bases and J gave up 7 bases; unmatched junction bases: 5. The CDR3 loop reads CASSPRTGGNEQFF. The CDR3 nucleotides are TGTGCCAGCAGCCCCCGGACAGGGGGGAATGAGCAGTTCTTC. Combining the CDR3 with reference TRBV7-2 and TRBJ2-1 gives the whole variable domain GAGVSQSPSNKVTEKGKDVELRCDPISGHTALYWYRQSLGQGLEFLIYFQGNSAPDKSGLPSDRFSAERTGGSVSTLTIQRTQQEDSAVYLCASSPRTGGNEQFFGPGTRLTVL.

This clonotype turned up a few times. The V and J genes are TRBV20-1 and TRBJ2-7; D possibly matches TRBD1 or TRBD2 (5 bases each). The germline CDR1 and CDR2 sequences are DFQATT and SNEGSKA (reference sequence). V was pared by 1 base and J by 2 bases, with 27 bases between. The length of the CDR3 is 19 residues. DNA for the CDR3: TGCAGTGCTAGAGTCCCCGAGGGGTCCATCTCTGGGGCACCCTACGAGCAGTACTTC. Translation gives CSARVPEGSISGAPYEQYF.

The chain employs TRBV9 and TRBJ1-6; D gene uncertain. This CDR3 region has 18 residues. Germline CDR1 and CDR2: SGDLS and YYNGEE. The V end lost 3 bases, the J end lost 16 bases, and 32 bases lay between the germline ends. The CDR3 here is CASSEPEGGRLYNSLLHF. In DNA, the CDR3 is TGTGCCAGCAGCGAACCAGAGGGCGGGCGTCTCTATAATTCACTTCTCCACTTT.

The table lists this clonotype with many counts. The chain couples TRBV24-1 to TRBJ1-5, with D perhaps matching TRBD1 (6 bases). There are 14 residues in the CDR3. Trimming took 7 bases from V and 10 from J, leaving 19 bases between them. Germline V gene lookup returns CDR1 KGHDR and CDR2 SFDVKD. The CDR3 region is CATRPSGAALPQHF. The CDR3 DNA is TGTGCCACCAGGCCGTCAGGGGCGGCCTTACCCCAGCATTTT.

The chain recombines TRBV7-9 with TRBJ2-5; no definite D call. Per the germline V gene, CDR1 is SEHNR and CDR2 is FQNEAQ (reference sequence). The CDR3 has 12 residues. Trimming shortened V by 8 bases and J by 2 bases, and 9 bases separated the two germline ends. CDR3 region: CASEVEQETQYF. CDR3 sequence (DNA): TGTGCCAGCGAGGTTGAGCAAGAGACCCAGTACTTC.

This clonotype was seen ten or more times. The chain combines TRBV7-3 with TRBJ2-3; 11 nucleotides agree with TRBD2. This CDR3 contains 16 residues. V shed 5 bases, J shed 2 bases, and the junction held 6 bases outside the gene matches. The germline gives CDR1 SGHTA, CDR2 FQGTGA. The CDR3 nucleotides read TGTGCCAGCAGCGCCTTAGCGGGGGGGTCCACAGATACGCAGTATTTT. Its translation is CASSALAGGSTDTQYF.

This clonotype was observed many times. CDR3 sequence (DNA): TGTGCCAGCAGGCCGGGCAGATCGGACTATGGCTACACCTTC. Translation: CASRPGRSDYGYTF. The chain recombines TRBV11-2 with TRBJ1-2; D is uncertain. This CDR3 contains 14 residues. Trimming took off 6 bases at V and 3 bases at J, with 14 bases between the two ends. The V gene's germline CDR1 is SGHAT and CDR2 FQNNGV.

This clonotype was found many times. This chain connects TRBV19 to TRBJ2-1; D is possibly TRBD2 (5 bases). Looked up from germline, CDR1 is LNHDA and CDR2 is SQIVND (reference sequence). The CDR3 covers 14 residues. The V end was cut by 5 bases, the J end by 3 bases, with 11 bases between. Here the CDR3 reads CASSVSAGYNEQFF. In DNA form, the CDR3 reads TGTGCCAGTAGTGTCTCGGCGGGCTACAATGAGCAGTTCTTC.

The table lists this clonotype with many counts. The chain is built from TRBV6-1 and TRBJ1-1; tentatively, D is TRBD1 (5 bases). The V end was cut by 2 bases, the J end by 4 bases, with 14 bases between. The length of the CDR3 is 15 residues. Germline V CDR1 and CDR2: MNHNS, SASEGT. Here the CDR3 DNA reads TGTGCCAGCAGTGAACCCCGGGGCCGGAGCACTGAAGCTTTCTTT. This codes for CASSEPRGRSTEAFF.

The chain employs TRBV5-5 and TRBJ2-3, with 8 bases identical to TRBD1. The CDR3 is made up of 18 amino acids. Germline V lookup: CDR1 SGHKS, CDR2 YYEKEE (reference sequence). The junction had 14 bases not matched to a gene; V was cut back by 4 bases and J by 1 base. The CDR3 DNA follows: TGTGCCAGCAGCGGCGACAGGGGACATCTTCAGGGCACAGATACGCAGTATTTT. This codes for CASSGDRGHLQGTDTQYF.

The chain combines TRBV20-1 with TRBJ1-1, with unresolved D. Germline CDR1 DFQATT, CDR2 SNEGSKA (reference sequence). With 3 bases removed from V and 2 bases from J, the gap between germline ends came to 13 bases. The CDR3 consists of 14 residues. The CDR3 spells CSARAPLGNTEAFF. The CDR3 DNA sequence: TGCAGTGCTAGGGCCCCCCTGGGTAACACTGAAGCTTTCTTT.

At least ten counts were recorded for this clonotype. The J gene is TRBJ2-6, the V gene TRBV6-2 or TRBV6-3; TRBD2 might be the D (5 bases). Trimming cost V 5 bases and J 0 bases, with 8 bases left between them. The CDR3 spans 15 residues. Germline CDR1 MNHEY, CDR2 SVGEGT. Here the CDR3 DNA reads TGTGCCAGCAGTGCCACTAGCTCTGGGGCCAACGTCCTGACTTTC. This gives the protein CASSATSSGANVLTF.

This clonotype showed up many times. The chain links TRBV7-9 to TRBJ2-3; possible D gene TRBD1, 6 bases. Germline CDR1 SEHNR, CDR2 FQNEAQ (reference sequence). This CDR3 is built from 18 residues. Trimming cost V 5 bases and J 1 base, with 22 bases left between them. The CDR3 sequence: CASSLPPGKDSRTDTQYF. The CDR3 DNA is TGTGCCAGCAGCCTCCCCCCGGGAAAGGACAGCCGCACAGATACGCAGTATTTT.

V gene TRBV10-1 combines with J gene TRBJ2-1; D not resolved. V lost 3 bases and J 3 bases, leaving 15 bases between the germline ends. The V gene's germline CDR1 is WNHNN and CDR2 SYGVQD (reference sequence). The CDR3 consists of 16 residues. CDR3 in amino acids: CASSDGPHPRYNEQFF. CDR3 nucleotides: TGCGCCAGCAGTGACGGTCCCCATCCCCGCTACAATGAGCAGTTCTTC.

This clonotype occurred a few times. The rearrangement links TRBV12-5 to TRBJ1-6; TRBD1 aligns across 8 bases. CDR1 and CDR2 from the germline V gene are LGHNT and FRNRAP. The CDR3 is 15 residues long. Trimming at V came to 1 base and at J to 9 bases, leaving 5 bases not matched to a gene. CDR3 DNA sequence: TGTGCTAGTGGTTTGGACGACAGGGGTGGTTCACCCCTCCACTTT. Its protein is CASGLDDRGGSPLHF.

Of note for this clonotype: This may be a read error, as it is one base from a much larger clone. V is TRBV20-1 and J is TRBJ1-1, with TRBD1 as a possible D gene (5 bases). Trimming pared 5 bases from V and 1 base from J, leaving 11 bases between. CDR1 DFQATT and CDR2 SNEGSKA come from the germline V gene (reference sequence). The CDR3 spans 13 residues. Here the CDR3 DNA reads TGCAGTGCTTTGATCAGGGCGAACACTGAAGCTTTCTTT. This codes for CSALIRANTEAFF.

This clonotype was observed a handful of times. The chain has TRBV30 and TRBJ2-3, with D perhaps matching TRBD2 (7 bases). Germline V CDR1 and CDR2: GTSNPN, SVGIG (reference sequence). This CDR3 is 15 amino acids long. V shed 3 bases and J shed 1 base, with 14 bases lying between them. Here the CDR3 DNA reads TGTGCCTGGAGGGGGGGGACATCTCGCACAGATACGCAGTATTTT. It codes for CAWRGGTSRTDTQYF.

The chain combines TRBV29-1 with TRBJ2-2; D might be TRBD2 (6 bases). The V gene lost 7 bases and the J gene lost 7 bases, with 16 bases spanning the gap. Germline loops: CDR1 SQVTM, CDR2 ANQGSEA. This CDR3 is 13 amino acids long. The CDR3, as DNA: TGCAGCGCTAGGGGACTGTCTGACGGGGAGCTGTTTTTT. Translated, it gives CSARGLSDGELFF.

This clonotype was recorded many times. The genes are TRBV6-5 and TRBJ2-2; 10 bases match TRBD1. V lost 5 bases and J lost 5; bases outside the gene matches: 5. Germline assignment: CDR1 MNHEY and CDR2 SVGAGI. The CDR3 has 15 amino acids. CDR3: CASSRQGAYTGELFF. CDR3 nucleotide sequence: TGTGCCAGCAGTAGACAGGGGGCGTATACCGGGGAGCTGTTTTTT.